This T cell receptor (beta chain) was recovered during a study of blood T cell repertoires in COVID-19. This clone has a single count. In the original analysis: Quantification of nucleated cells was approximated via reference gene primer amplification. Using immunoSEQ multiplex PCR, the repertoire was profiled, and TCRdb retains in-frame clones only, with some absent. V and J calls and clone size come straight from that table; D and trimming were deduced from the DNA. The sample has 150,000 or so clones; over 75% are singletons. Sequencing used peripheral blood. The sequence came from a human donor in a cohort sampled during active COVID-19.

Written as DNA, the CDR3 is TGCGCCAGCAGCTTCGGACAAGAAGCTTTCTTT. As protein: CASSFGQEAFF. The chain couples TRBV5-1 to TRBJ1-1; tentatively, D is TRBD1 (5 bases). The CDR3 is made up of 11 amino acids. V was shortened by 2 bases and J by 8 bases, with 7 bases between the two germline ends. Germline assignment: CDR1 SGHRS and CDR2 YFSETQ.